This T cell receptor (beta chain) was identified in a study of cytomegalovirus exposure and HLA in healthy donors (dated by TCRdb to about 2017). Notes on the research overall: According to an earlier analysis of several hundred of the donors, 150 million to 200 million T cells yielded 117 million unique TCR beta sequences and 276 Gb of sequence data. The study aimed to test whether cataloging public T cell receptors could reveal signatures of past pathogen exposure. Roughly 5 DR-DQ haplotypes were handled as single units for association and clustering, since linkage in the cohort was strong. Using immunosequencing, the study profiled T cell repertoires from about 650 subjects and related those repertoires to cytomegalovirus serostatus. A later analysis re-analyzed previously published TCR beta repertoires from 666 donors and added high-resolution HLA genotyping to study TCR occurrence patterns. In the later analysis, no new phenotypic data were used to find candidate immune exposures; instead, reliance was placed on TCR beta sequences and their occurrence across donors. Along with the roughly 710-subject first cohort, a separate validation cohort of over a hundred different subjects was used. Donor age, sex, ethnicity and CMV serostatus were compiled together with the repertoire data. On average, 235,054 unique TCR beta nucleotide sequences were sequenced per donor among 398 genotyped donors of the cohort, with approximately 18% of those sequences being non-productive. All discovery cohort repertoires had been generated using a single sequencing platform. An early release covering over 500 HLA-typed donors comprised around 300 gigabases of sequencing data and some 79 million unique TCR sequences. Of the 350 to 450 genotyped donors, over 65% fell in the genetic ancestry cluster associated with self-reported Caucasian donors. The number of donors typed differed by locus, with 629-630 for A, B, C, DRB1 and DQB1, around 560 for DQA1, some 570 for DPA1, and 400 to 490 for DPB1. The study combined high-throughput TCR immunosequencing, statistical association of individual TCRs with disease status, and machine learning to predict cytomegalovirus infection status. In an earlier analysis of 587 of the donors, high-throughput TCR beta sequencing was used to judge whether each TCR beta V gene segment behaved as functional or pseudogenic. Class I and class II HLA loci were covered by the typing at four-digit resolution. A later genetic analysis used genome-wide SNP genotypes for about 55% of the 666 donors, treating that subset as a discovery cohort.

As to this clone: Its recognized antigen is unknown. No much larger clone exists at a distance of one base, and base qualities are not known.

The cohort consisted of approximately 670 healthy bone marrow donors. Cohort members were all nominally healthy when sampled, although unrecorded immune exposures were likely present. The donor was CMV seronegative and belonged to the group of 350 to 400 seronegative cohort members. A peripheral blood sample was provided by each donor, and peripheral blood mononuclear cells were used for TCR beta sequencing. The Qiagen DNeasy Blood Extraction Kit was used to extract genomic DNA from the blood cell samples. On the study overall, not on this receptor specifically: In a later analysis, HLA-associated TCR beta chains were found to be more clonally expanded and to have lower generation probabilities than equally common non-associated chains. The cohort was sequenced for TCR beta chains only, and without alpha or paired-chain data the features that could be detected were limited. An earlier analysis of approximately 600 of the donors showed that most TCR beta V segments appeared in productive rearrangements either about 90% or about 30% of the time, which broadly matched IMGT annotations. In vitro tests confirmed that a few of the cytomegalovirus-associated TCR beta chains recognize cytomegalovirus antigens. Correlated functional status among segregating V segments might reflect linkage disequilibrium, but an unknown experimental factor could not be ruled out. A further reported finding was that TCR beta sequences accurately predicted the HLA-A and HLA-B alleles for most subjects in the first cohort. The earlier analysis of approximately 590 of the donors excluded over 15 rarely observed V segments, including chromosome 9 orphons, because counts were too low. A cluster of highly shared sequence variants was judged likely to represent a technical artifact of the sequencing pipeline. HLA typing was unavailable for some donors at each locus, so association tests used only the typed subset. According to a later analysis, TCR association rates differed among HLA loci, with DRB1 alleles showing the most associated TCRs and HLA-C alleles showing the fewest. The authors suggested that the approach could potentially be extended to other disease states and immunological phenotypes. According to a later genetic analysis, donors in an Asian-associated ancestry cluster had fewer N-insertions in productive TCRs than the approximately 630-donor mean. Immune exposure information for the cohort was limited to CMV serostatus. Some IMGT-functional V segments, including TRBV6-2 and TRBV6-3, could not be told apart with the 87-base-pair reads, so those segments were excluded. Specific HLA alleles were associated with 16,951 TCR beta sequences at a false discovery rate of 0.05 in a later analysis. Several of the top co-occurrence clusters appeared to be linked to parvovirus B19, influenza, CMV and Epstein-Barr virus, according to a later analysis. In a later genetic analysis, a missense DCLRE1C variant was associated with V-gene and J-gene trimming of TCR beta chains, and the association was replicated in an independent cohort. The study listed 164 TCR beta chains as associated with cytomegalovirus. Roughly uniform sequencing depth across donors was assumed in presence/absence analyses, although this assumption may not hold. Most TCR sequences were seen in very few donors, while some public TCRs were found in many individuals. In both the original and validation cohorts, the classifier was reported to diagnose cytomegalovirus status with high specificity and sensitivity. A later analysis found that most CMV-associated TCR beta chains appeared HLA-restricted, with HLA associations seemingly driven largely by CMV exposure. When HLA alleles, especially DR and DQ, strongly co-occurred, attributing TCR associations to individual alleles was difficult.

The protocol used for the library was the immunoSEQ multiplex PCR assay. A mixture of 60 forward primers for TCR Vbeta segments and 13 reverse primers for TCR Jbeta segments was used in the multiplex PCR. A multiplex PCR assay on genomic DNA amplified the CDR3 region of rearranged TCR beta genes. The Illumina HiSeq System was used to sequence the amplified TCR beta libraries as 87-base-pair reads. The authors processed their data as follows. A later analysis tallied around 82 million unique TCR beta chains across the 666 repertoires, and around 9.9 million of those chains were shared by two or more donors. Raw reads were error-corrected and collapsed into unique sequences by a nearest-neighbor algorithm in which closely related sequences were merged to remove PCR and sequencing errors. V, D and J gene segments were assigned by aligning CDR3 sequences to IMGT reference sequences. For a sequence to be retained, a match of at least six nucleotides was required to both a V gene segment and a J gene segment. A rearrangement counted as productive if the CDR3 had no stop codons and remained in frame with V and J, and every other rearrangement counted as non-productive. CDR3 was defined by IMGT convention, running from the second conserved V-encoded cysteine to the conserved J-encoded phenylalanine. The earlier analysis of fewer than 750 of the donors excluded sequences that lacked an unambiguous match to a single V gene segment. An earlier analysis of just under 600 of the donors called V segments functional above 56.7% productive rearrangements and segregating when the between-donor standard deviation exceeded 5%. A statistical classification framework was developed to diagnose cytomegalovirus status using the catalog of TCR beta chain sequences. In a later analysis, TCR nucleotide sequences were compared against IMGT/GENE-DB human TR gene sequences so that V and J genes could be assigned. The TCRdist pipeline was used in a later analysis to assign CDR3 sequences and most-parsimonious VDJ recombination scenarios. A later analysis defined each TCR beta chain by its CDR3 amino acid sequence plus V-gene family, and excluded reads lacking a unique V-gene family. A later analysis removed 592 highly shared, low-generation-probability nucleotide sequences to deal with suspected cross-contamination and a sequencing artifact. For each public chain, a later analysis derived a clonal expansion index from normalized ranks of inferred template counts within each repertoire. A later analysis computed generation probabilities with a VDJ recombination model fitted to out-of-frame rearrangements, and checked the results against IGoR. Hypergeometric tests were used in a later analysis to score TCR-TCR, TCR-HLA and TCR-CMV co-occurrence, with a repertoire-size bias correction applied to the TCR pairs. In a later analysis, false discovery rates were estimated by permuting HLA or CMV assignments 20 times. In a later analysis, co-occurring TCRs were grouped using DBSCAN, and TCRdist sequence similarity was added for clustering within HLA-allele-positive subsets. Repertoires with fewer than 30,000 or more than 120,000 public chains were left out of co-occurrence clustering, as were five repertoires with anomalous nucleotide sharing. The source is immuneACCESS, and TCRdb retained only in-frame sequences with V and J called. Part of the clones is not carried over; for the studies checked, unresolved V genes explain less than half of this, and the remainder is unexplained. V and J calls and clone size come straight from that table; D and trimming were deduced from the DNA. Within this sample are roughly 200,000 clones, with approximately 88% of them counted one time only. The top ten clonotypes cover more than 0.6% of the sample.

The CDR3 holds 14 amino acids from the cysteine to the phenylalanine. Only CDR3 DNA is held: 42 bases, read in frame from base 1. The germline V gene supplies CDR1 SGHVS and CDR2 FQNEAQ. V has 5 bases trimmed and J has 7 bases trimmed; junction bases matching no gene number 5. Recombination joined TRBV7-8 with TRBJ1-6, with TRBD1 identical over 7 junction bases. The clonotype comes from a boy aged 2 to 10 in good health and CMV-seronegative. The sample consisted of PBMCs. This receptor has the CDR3 CASSPGQRNSPLHF. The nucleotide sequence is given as TGTGCCAGCAGCCCGGGACAGCGGAATTCACCCCTCCACTTT.